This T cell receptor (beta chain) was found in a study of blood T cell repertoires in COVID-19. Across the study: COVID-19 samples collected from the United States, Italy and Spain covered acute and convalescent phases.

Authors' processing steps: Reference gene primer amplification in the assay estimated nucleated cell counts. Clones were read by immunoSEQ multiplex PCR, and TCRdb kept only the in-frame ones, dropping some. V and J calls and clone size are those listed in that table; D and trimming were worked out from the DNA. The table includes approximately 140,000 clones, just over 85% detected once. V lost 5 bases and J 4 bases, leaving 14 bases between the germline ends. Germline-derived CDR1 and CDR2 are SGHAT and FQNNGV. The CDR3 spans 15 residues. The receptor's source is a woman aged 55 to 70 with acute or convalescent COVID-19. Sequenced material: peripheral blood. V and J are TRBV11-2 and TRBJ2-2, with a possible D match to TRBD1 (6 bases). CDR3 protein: CASSLGQLITGELFF. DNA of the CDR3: TGTGCCAGCAGCCTAGGACAGCTCATCACCGGGGAGCTGTTTTTT. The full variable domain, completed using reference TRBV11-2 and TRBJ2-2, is EAGVAQSPRYKIIEKRQSVAFWCNPISGHATLYWYQQILGQGPKLLIQFQNNGVVDDSQLPKDRFSAERLKGVDSTLKIQPAKLEDSAVYLCASSLGQLITGELFFGEGSRLTVL.